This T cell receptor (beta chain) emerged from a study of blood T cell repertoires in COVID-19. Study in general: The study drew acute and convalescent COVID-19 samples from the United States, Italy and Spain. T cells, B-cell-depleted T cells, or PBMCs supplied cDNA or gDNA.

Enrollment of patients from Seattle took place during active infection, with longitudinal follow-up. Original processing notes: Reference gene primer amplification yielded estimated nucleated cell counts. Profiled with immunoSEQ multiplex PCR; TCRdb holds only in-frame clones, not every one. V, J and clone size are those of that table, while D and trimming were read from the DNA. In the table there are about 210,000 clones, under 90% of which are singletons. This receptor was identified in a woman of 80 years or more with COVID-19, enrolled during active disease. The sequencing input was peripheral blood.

The chain's CDR3 is CASSLAGGPLTDTQYF. DNA of the CDR3: TGTGCCAGCAGTTTAGCGGGGGGGCCTCTCACAGATACGCAGTATTTT. The chain combines TRBV27 with TRBJ2-3, with TRBD2 matching 9 bases. Unmatched junction bases numbered 5, after V lost 2 bases and J lost 2 bases. This CDR3 has 16 amino acids. Germline V gives CDR1 MNHEY, CDR2 SMNVEV (reference sequence).